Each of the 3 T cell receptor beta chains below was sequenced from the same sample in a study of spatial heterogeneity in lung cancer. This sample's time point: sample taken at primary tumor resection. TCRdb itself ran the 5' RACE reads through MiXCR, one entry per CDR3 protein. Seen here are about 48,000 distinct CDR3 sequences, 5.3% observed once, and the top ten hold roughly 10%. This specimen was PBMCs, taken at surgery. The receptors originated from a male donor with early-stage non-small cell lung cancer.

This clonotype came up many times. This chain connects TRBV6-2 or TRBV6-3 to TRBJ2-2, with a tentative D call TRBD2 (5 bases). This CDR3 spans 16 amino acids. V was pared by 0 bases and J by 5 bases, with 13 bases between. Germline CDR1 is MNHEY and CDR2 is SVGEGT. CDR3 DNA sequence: TGTGCCAGCAGTTACTCGGCTAGCACTCCAACCGGGGAGCTGTTTTTT. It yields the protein CASSYSASTPTGELFF.

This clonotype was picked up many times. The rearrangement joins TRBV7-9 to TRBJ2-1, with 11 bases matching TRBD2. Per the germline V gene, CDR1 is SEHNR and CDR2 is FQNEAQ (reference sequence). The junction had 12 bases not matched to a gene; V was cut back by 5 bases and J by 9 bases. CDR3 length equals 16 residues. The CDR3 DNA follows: TGTGCCAGCAGCGCTCCGGTGGGACTAGCGGCTGGTGAGCAGTTCTTC. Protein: CASSAPVGLAAGEQFF.

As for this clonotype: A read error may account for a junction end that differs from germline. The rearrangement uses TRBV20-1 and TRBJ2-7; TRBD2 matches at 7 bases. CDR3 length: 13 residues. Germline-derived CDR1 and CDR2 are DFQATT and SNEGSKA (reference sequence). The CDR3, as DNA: TGCAGTGCTAGGTCTAGCGGAGGGGAGTCCTTCCACTTC. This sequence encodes CSARSSGGESFHF.